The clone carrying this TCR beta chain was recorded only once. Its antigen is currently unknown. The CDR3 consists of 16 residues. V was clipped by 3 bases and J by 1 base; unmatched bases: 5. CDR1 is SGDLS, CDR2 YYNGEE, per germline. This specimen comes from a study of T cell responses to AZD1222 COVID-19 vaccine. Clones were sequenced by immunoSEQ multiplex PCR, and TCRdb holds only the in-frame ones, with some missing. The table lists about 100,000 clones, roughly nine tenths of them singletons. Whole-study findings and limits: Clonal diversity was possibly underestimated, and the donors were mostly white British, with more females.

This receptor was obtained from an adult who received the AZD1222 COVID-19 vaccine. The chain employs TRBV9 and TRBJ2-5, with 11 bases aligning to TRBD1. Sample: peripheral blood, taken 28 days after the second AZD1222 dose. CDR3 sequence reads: CASSAWDRGIQETQYF. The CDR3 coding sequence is TGTGCCAGCAGCGCCTGGGACAGGGGGATCCAAGAGACCCAGTACTTC.